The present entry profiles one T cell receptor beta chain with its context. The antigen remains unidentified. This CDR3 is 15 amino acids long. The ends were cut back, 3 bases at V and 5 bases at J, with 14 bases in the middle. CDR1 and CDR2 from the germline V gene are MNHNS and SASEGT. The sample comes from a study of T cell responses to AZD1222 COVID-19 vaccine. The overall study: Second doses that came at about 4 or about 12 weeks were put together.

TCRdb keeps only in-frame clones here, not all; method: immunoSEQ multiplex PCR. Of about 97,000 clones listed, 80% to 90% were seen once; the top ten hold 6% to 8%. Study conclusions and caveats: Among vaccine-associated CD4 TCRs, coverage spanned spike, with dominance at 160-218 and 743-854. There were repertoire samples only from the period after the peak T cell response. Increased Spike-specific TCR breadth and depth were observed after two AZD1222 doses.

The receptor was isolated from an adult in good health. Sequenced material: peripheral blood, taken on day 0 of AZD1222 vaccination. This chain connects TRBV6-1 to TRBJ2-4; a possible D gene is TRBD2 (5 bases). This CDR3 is CASSDRGRRQNIQYF. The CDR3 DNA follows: TGTGCCAGCAGTGACAGAGGACGGAGGCAAAACATTCAGTACTTC.